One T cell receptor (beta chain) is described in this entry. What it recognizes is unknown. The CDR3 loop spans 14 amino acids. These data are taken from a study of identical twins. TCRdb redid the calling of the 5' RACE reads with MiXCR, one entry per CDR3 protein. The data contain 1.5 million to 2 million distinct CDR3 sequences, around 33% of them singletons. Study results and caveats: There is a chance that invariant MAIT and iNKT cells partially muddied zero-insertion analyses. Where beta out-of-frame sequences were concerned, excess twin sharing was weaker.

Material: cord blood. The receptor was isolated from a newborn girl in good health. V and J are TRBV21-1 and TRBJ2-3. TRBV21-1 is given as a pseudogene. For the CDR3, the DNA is TGTGCCAGCAGCAAAGCATTAGTCAAAGATACGCAGTATTTT. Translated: CASSKALVKDTQYF.